Listed here are 19 T cell receptor beta chains from one sample, sequenced in a study of CD8 T cells in ankylosing spondylitis. TCRdb called the 5' RACE reads again in MiXCR, with one record for every CDR3 protein. The table shows over 130,000 distinct CDR3 sequences, with around 42% occurring only once. The source material was synovial fluid, either unsorted or a sorted T cell fraction (not recorded which). These receptors all come from a male donor with ankylosing spondylitis.

In DNA form, the CDR3 reads TGCGCCAGCCGACCAGGGACTAGCGGAAACTACGAGCAGTACTTC. It codes for CASRPGTSGNYEQYF. The chain links TRBV5-1 to TRBJ2-7, with 11 positions matching TRBD2. CDR1 is SGHRS and CDR2 is YFSETQ in the germline V gene. Trimming took 7 bases from V and 3 from J; bases not matched to a gene: 9. This CDR3 comprises 15 residues. Complete variable domain (other parts from reference TRBV5-1 and TRBJ2-7): KAGVTQTPRYLIKTRGQQVTLSCSPISGHRSVSWYQQTPGQGLQFLFEYFSETQRNKGNFPGRFSGRQFSNSRSEMNVSTLELGDSALYLCASRPGTSGNYEQYFGPGTRLTVT.

This chain uses TRBV28 with TRBJ2-1; 9 nucleotides align to TRBD2. J gave up 8 bases and V 0 bases, and 5 bases lay outside the gene matches. CDR3 length equals 15 residues. From germline, CDR1 is MDHEN and CDR2 SYDVKM. CDR3 residues: CASSLWREGLDEQFF. The CDR3 coding sequence is TGTGCCAGCAGTTTATGGCGGGAGGGCCTCGATGAGCAGTTCTTC.

The CDR3: CASSVVREGSYEQYF. CDR3 DNA sequence: TGTGCCAGCAGCGTCGTCAGGGAGGGTAGCTACGAGCAGTACTTC. This chain uses TRBV28 with TRBJ2-7; 7 nucleotides line up with TRBD2. With V trimmed by 6 bases and J by 3 bases, 11 bases remained unmatched. This CDR3 contains 15 residues. Germline V CDR1 and CDR2: MDHEN, SYDVKM.

This chain joins TRBV4-2 and TRBJ1-1; D gene ambiguous. The CDR3 spans 13 residues. CDR1 is LGHNA and CDR2 is YNFKEQ in the germline V gene. The V and J ends lost 0 bases and 7 bases respectively, with 9 bases between them. Here the CDR3 reads CASSQDASFEAFF. The CDR3 DNA is TGTGCCAGCAGCCAAGATGCCAGCTTTGAAGCTTTCTTT.

At least ten counts were recorded for this clonotype. The V gene is TRBV28, the J gene TRBJ2-7; unclear D gene. This CDR3 is 12 amino acids long. CDR1 MDHEN and CDR2 SYDVKM come from the germline V gene. The V gene lost 8 bases and the J gene lost 1 base, with 9 bases spanning the gap. The CDR3 sequence is CASAGVSYEQYF. The CDR3 coding sequence is TGTGCCAGCGCCGGAGTTTCCTACGAGCAGTACTTC.

The count of this clonotype is one. The chain uses TRBV4-2 and TRBJ1-1, with a weak D call TRBD1 (6 bases). The length of the CDR3 is 13 residues. The V gene lost 3 bases and the J gene lost 5 bases, with 10 bases spanning the gap. Germline CDR1 LGHNA, CDR2 YNFKEQ. In DNA form, the CDR3 reads TGTGCCAGCAGCCACATACAGGGTACTGAAGCTTTCTTT. Translated: CASSHIQGTEAFF.

In this sample, this clonotype turned up once. This chain uses TRBV15 with TRBJ2-6; D is uncertain. CDR1 LNHNV and CDR2 YYDKDF come from the germline V gene (reference sequence). The CDR3 contains 16 residues. The ends were cut back, 0 bases at V and 0 bases at J, with 6 bases in the middle. Written as DNA, the CDR3 is TGTGCCACCAGCAGAGATCCAGCCTCTGGGGCCAACGTCCTGACTTTC. Protein product: CATSRDPASGANVLTF.

In its sample, this clonotype was seen many times. The J gene is TRBJ2-7, the V gene TRBV6-5, with 9 bases fitting TRBD1. This CDR3 has 14 amino acids. Looked up from germline, CDR1 is MNHEY and CDR2 is SVGAGI. Trimming removed 5 bases from V and 5 bases from J; junction bases left unmatched: 7. CDR3 coding DNA: TGTGCCAGCAGTCTACAGGGGGCTATCGACGAGCAGTACTTC. Its translation is CASSLQGAIDEQYF.

The chain uses TRBV29-1 and TRBJ2-7; possibly TRBD2 for D (7 bases). Looked up from germline, CDR1 is SQVTM and CDR2 is ANQGSEA. V lost 6 bases to trimming and J lost 2 bases, with 20 bases between them. This CDR3 is 15 amino acids long. The CDR3 region has the DNA TGCAGCGTGGGGGGGACATACAATAAGGCCTACGAGCAGTACTTC. Encoded protein: CSVGGTYNKAYEQYF.

V and J are TRBV27 and TRBJ2-1; D unresolved. The length of the CDR3 is 12 residues. CDR1 MNHEY and CDR2 SMNVEV come from the germline V gene (reference sequence). V was cut by 2 bases and J by 8 bases, with 7 bases left in between. The CDR3 DNA follows: TGTGCCAGCAGTTTACGTGGTCATGAGCAGTTCTTC. It codes for CASSLRGHEQFF.

In its sample, this clonotype was seen many times. This chain joins TRBV5-1 and TRBJ1-1; D call uncertain. The CDR3 is 14 amino acids. The V end lost 4 bases, the J end lost 1 base, and 11 bases lay between the germline ends. The germline CDR1 and CDR2 sequences are SGHRS and YFSETQ. The CDR3 is CASSDGLSNTEAFF. The CDR3 coding sequence is TGCGCCAGCAGCGACGGCCTCTCGAACACTGAAGCTTTCTTT.

This chain joins TRBV11-2 and TRBJ2-5, with D perhaps given as TRBD1 or TRBD2 (5 bases each). This CDR3 has 14 amino acids. CDR1 SGHAT and CDR2 FQNNGV come from the germline V gene. V lost 5 bases and J 5 bases, leaving 15 bases between the germline ends. The CDR3 loop reads CASSSWDGLETQYF. Here the CDR3 DNA reads TGTGCCAGCAGCAGCTGGGACGGCCTTGAGACCCAGTACTTC.

This clonotype was counted only a few times. V usage is TRBV6-4 and J usage is TRBJ2-1; 9 bases are shared with TRBD2. In germline, CDR1 is MRHNA, CDR2 SNTAGT. The CDR3 length is 15 residues. V lost 5 bases and J lost 4; bases outside the gene matches: 6. This CDR3 is CASSRVAGEYNEQFF. Written as DNA, the CDR3 is TGTGCCAGCAGTAGGGTAGCGGGAGAGTACAATGAGCAGTTCTTC.

The J gene is TRBJ2-3, the V gene TRBV7-9; D is perhaps TRBD1 (6 bases). Trimming stripped 5 bases from V and 9 bases from J, with 12 bases between. Germline CDR1 and CDR2: SEHNR and FQNEAQ (reference sequence). The CDR3 is 12 residues long. CDR3 sequence: CASSPTGSTQYF. CDR3 nucleotide sequence: TGTGCCAGCAGCCCCACAGGGAGCACGCAGTATTTT.

This chain links TRBV11-1 with TRBJ1-1; D gene ambiguous. The CDR3 spans 13 residues. Trimming removed 5 bases at V and 1 base at J, with 8 bases between. Germline CDR1 and CDR2: SGHAT and FQDESV (reference sequence). CDR3 nucleotides: TGTGCCAGCAGCGCCCTTTGGAACACTGAAGCTTTCTTT. Translating it yields CASSALWNTEAFF. The full variable domain, its missing parts supplied by reference TRBV11-1 and TRBJ1-1, is EAEVAQSPRYKITEKSQAVAFWCDPISGHATLYWYRQILGQGPELLVQFQDESVVDDSQLPKDRFSAERLKGVDSTLKIQPAELGDSAMYLCASSALWNTEAFFGQGTRLTVV.

J is TRBJ2-1 and V is TRBV11-2; a weak D match, TRBD2 (5 bases). Per the germline V gene, CDR1 is SGHAT and CDR2 is FQNNGV. The CDR3 loop spans 12 amino acids. Trimming left V 6 bases short and J 5 bases short, with 8 bases between. The CDR3 spells CASRPEDNEQFF. In nucleotides, the CDR3 is TGTGCCAGCAGGCCGGAGGACAATGAGCAGTTCTTC.

The rearrangement uses TRBV18 and TRBJ2-3; TRBD1 is a possible D gene (7 bases). Germline CDR1 is KGHSH and CDR2 is LQKENI. This CDR3 region has 15 residues. V shed 3 bases and J shed 3 bases, with 13 bases lying between them. Here the CDR3 reads CASSPLTGRTDTQYF. CDR3 nucleotide sequence: TGTGCCAGCTCACCCCTGACAGGGAGGACAGATACGCAGTATTTT.

This chain links TRBV12-3 or TRBV12-4 with TRBJ2-7, with TRBD1 as a possible D gene (6 bases). The germline V and J ends were trimmed by 6 bases and 7 bases, with 13 bases remaining between them. This CDR3 has 12 amino acids. CDR3: CASRQNDREQYF. DNA of the CDR3: TGTGCCAGCAGGCAGAACGACAGGGAGCAGTACTTC.

The V gene is TRBV27, the J gene TRBJ2-7; D ambiguous. The CDR3 contains 12 residues. Germline loops: CDR1 MNHEY, CDR2 SMNVEV (reference sequence). Trimming cost V 6 bases and J 7 bases, with 13 bases left between them. The CDR3 reads CASSPTPGEQYF. The CDR3 DNA is TGTGCCAGCAGCCCCACCCCTGGAGAGCAGTACTTC.